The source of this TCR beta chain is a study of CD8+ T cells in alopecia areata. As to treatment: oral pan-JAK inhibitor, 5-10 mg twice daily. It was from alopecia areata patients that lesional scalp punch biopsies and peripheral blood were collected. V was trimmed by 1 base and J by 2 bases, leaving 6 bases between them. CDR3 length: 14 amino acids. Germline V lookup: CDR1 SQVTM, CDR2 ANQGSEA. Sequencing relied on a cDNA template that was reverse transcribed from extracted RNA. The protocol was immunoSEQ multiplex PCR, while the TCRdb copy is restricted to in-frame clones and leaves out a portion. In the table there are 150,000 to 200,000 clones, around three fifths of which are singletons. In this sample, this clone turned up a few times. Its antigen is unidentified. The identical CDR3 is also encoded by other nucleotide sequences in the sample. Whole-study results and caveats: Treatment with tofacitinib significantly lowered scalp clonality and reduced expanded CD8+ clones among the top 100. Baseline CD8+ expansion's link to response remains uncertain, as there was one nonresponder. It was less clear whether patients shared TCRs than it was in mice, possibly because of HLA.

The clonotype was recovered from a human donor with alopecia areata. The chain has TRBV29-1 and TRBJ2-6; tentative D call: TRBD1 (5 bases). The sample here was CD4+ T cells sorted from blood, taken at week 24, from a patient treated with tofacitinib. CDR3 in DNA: TGCAGCGTTGAAGGGGGCGCTGGGGCCAACGTCCTGACTTTC. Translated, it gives CSVEGGAGANVLTF.